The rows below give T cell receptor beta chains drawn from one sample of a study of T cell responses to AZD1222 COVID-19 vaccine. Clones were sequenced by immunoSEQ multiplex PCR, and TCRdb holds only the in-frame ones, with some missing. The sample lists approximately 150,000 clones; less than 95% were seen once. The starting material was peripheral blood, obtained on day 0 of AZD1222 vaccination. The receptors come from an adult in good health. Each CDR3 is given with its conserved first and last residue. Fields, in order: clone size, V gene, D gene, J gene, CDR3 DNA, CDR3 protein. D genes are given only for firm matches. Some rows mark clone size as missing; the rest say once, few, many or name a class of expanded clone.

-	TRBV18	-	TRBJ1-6	TGTGCCAGCTCACCTGGGCAGTATAATTCACCCCTCCACTTT	CASSPGQYNSPLHF
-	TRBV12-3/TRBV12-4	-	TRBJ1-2	TGTGCCAGCAGCCAGAGGGTTGACTATGGCTACACCTTC	CASSQRVDYGYTF
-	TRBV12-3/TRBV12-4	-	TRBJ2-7	TGTGCCAGCAGTTTAGAGCGACAGAAGCAGTACTTC	CASSLERQKQYF
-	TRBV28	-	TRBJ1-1	TGTGCCAGCAACCCCTTCGGAGGTCAGGAAATGAACACTGAAGCTTTCTTT	CASNPFGGQEMNTEAFF
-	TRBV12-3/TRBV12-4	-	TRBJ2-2	TGTGCCAGCCGGGGTTCTTACACCGGGGAGCTGTTTTTT	CASRGSYTGELFF
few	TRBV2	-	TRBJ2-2	TGTGCCAGCATTGAGGGAGAGATCACCGGGGAGCTGTTTTTT	CASIEGEITGELFF
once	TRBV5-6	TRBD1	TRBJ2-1	TGTGCCAGCAGCTTGGTCAGGGGGCGATTGAATGAGCAGTTCTTC	CASSLVRGRLNEQFF
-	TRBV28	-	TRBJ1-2	TGTGCCAGCAGTTTGGGTTTGGGAGGGACAAACTATGGCTACACCTTC	CASSLGLGGTNYGYTF
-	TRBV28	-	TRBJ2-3	TGTGCCAGCAATGGGGGGGCCAGAGGCACAGATACGCAGTATTTT	CASNGGARGTDTQYF
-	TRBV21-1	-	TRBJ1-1	TGTGCCAGCAGCAAAGGAAGGAGGGTTCGGGTGAACACTGAAGCTTTCTTT	CASSKGRRVRVNTEAFF
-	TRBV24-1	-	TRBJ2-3	TGTGCCACCAGTGATTGGACAGTAGCAGATACGCAGTATTTT	CATSDWTVADTQYF
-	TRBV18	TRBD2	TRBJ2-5	TGTGCCAGCTCTCAAGGACTAGCGGGAGGACTCTTAGTGACCCAGTACTTC	CASSQGLAGGLLVTQYF
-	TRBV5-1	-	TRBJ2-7	TGCGCCAGCAGCTTGGTTTCTAAGGGGACTGAAATAGACTCCTACGAGCAGTACTTC	CASSLVSKGTEIDSYEQYF
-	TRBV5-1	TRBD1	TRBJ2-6	TGCGCCAGCAGCCACGGGGACAGCCCTAGCTCTGGGGCCAACGTCCTGACTTTC	CASSHGDSPSSGANVLTF
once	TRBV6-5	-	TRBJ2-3	TGTGCCAGCAGTTACTCAGGGGGGGGTACAGATACGCAGTATTTT	CASSYSGGGTDTQYF
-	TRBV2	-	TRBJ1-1	TGTGCCAGCAATCGGGGGGGCTCAGATACTGAAGCTTTCTTT	CASNRGGSDTEAFF
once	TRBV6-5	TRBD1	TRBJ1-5	TGTGCCAGCACTCCCGGGACAGGGGGACAGCCCCAGCATTTT	CASTPGTGGQPQHF
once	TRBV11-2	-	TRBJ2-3	TGTGCCAGCAGCTTAGCCGGGAGAAGCACAGATACGCAGTATTTT	CASSLAGRSTDTQYF
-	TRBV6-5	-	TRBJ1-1	TGTGCCAGCATGCTGAACACTGAAGCTTTCTTT	CASMLNTEAFF
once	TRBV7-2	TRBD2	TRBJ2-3	TGTGCCAGCAGCTCGACTAGCGGGAGGTGGGGTACTAGCACAGATACGCAGTATTTT	CASSSTSGRWGTSTDTQYF
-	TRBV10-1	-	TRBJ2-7	TGCGCCAGCAGTACAGGGAAGGGCTACGAGCAGTACTTC	CASSTGKGYEQYF
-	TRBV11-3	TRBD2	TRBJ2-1	TGTGCCAGCAGCCCCCTAGGTCAGCGGGAGATCAATGAGCAGTTCTTC	CASSPLGQREINEQFF
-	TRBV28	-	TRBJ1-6	TGTGCCAGCAGTTTTCGCCATAATTCACCCCTCCACTTT	CASSFRHNSPLHF
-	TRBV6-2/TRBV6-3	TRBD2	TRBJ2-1	TGTGCCAGCAGTTACATCGGGGGGAGCGGGAGCTCCTACAATGAGCAGTTCTTC	CASSYIGGSGSSYNEQFF
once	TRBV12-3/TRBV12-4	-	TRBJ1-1	TGTGCCAGCAGTTTCGGGGACGTCACTGAAGCTTTCTTT	CASSFGDVTEAFF